These 19 T cell receptor beta chains share one sample of origin, sequenced in a study of T-cell memory formation after mild COVID-19. Each CDR3 protein gets one entry after TCRdb re-called the 5' RACE reads with MiXCR. The sample has around 110,000 distinct CDR3 sequences; 9.5% to 15% are singletons. The specimen sequenced was PBMCs or a T cell subset sorted from them (not recorded which). These receptors originate from an adult woman who had mild COVID-19 (a few samples of this study predate the infection). Cell type and time point are not known.

This chain links TRBV12-3 or TRBV12-4 with TRBJ1-2; a weak D match, TRBD1 (5 bases). The V gene lost 6 bases and the J gene lost 6 bases, with 20 bases spanning the gap. The CDR3 spans 15 residues. CDR3 bases: TGTGCCAGCAGCTCAGGGCCCGGAGACAGCGATGGCTACACCTTC. Its translation: CASSSGPGDSDGYTF.

This clonotype was detected only a few times. J is TRBJ1-1 and V is TRBV24-1, with D tentatively TRBD1 (6 bases). The V and J ends lost 6 bases and 4 bases respectively, with 11 bases between them. CDR3 size: 13 residues. Germline CDR1 is KGHDR and CDR2 is SFDVKD. This CDR3 reads CATSTGRGTEAFF. As DNA, the CDR3 is TGTGCCACCAGTACAGGGCGCGGCACTGAAGCTTTCTTT.

This clonotype was seen only a few times. This rearrangement joins TRBV3-1 to TRBJ2-7; D is uncertain. Germline CDR1 is LGHDT and CDR2 is YNNKEL (reference sequence). V lost 0 bases to trimming and J lost 0 bases, with 9 bases between them. The CDR3 length is 15 residues. The CDR3 nucleotides read TGTGCCAGCAGCCAAGATATCAGCCCCTCCTACGAGCAGTACTTC. Its translation: CASSQDISPSYEQYF.

A few counts support this clonotype. The chain joins TRBV6-6 to TRBJ2-1; D call uncertain. CDR1 is MNHNY, CDR2 SVGAGI, per germline (reference sequence). CDR3 length: 15 amino acids. V lost 0 bases and J 2 bases, leaving 8 bases between the germline ends. The CDR3 protein is CASSYSGRTYNEQFF. In DNA form, the CDR3 reads TGTGCCAGCAGTTACTCGGGCAGAACCTACAATGAGCAGTTCTTC.

This clonotype was counted only a few times. The V and J genes are TRBV5-1 and TRBJ2-1, with 11 bases matching TRBD2. CDR3 length equals 17 residues. J lost 3 bases, V lost 2 bases, and 7 bases had no gene match. Germline lookup yields CDR1 SGHRS and CDR2 YFSETQ. The CDR3 loop reads CASSFGVAGGYYNEQFF. DNA of the CDR3: TGCGCCAGCAGCTTCGGAGTAGCGGGAGGGTACTACAATGAGCAGTTCTTC.

This CDR3 reads CASSFPQGLQETSGQNNEQFF. CDR3 DNA: TGTGCCAGCAGCTTTCCCCAAGGGCTACAAGAGACTAGCGGGCAGAACAATGAGCAGTTCTTC. The V and J genes are TRBV7-6 and TRBJ2-1; 10 positions agree with TRBD2. V dropped 3 bases and J dropped 5; count of bases not matched to a gene: 22. Germline assignment: CDR1 SGHVS and CDR2 FNYEAQ. This CDR3 is 21 amino acids long.

V usage is TRBV6-2 or TRBV6-3 and J usage is TRBJ2-1; weak D call: TRBD1 (5 bases). The CDR3 runs 16 residues. Germline CDR1 is MNHEY and CDR2 is SVGEGT. V lost 6 bases and J 6 bases, leaving 21 bases between the germline ends. The CDR3 sequence: CASSPLTDEKLNEQFF. DNA of the CDR3: TGTGCCAGCAGCCCCCTGACAGACGAGAAACTCAATGAGCAGTTCTTC.

The sample holds a few counts of this clonotype. The V gene is TRBV7-6, the J gene TRBJ2-2; 7 nucleotides agree with TRBD1. Germline trimming cut 5 bases from V and 4 bases from J; bases unmatched to any gene: 13. This CDR3 region has 17 residues. Germline values: CDR1 SGHVS, CDR2 FNYEAQ. The CDR3 protein is CASSGPGQLFPTGELFF. CDR3 coding DNA: TGTGCCAGCAGCGGGCCGGGACAGTTGTTTCCCACCGGGGAGCTGTTTTTT.

This clonotype was counted only a few times. CDR3 nucleotides: TGTGCCAGCAGCCAAGAGTCCGTCATCGTTGGACAGGGTCCCGGTGAGCAGTTCTTC. This encodes CASSQESVIVGQGPGEQFF. The rearrangement joins TRBV3-1 to TRBJ2-1; 8 bases align to TRBD1. CDR1 and CDR2 (germline): LGHDT, YNNKEL (reference sequence). Trimming removed 0 bases from V and 9 bases from J; junction bases left unmatched: 19. The CDR3 extends over 19 amino acids.

This clonotype was observed many times. The chain recombines TRBV11-2 with TRBJ2-1, with 9 bases lining up with TRBD2. Germline lookup yields CDR1 SGHAT and CDR2 FQNNGV. Germline trimming cut 0 bases from V and 4 bases from J; bases unmatched to any gene: 10. This CDR3 contains 18 residues. The CDR3 protein is CASSLDPPTSGPYNEQFF. The CDR3 nucleotides read TGTGCCAGCAGCTTAGATCCCCCGACTAGCGGACCTTACAATGAGCAGTTCTTC. The full variable domain, with the rest looked up from reference TRBV11-2 and TRBJ2-1, is EAGVAQSPRYKIIEKRQSVAFWCNPISGHATLYWYQQILGQGPKLLIQFQNNGVVDDSQLPKDRFSAERLKGVDSTLKIQPAKLEDSAVYLCASSLDPPTSGPYNEQFFGPGTRLTVL.

This clonotype has just a few counts. V is TRBV29-1 and J is TRBJ2-4; 8 positions agree with TRBD1. The CDR3 has 13 residues. Germline loops: CDR1 SQVTM, CDR2 ANQGSEA. Unmatched junction bases numbered 5, after V lost 7 bases and J lost 3 bases. The CDR3 sequence is CSAGQGDKNIQYF. The CDR3 coding sequence is TGCAGCGCCGGACAGGGCGACAAAAACATTCAGTACTTC.

This clonotype was seen a few times. The rearrangement links TRBV5-1 to TRBJ2-2; tentative D call: TRBD1 (5 bases). Trimming cost V 4 bases and J 6 bases, with 13 bases left between them. The CDR3 has 14 amino acids. Germline-derived CDR1 and CDR2 are SGHRS and YFSETQ. The CDR3 is CASSGFLGAGELFF. CDR3 in DNA: TGCGCCAGCAGCGGATTTTTAGGGGCCGGGGAGCTGTTTTTT.

In this sample, this clonotype turned up many times. The rearrangement uses TRBV5-1 and TRBJ1-2; TRBD1 matches at 7 bases. CDR1 SGHRS and CDR2 YFSETQ come from the germline V gene. The CDR3 is made up of 14 amino acids. The V segment lost 0 bases and the J segment 8 bases; nucleotides outside the gene matches: 7. In nucleotides, the CDR3 is TGCGCCAGCAGCTTGGATCTGAGGGGGCAAGGCTACACCTTC. Translating it yields CASSLDLRGQGYTF.

V gene TRBV12-3 or TRBV12-4 combines with J gene TRBJ2-2; 7 nucleotides agree with TRBD1. The CDR3 contains 17 residues. V lost 0 bases to trimming and J lost 1 base; unmatched junction nucleotides: 5. The CDR3 DNA is TGTGCCAGCAGTTTAGCGGCCGGGACAGAGAACACCGGGGAGCTGTTTTTT. It yields the protein CASSLAAGTENTGELFF.

This chain connects TRBV5-6 to TRBJ2-7; unclear D gene. The CDR3 is 13 residues long. Deletions cut 2 bases from V and 2 bases from J, with 8 bases between. Looked up from germline, CDR1 is SGHDT and CDR2 is YYEEEE. The CDR3 DNA reads TGTGCCAGCAGCTTCGATCCGACCTACGAGCAGTACTTC. This gives the protein CASSFDPTYEQYF.

In this sample, this clonotype turned up a few times. The chain joins TRBV12-3 or TRBV12-4 to TRBJ2-2; no clear D. Trimming left V 1 base short and J 3 bases short, with 3 bases between. This CDR3 region has 13 residues. CDR3 protein: CASSLEYTGELFF. As DNA, the CDR3 is TGTGCCAGCAGTTTAGAGTACACCGGGGAGCTGTTTTTT.

The table lists this clonotype with a few counts. The chain links TRBV18 to TRBJ2-1; TRBD2 matches at 12 bases. CDR3 size: 17 residues. In germline, CDR1 is KGHSH, CDR2 LQKENI. V dropped 4 bases and J dropped 0; count of bases not matched to a gene: 4. This CDR3 reads CASSRASGGDSYNEQFF. CDR3 DNA: TGTGCCAGCTCACGGGCTAGCGGGGGGGACTCCTACAATGAGCAGTTCTTC.

The chain carries TRBV24-1 and TRBJ2-7, with a tentative D call TRBD1 (6 bases). V gave up 8 bases and J gave up 1 base, with 14 bases separating them. CDR3 size: 14 residues. Germline V gene lookup returns CDR1 KGHDR and CDR2 SFDVKD. Written as DNA, the CDR3 is TGTGCCACCACCACGGACAGACCGTCCTACGAGCAGTACTTC. Translating gives CATTTDRPSYEQYF.

The chain joins TRBV5-6 to TRBJ2-2; TRBD2 matches at 12 bases. V was clipped by 0 bases and J by 2 bases; unmatched bases: 8. The length of the CDR3 is 19 residues. CDR1 is SGHDT, CDR2 YYEEEE, per germline. CDR3 DNA sequence: TGTGCCAGCAGCTTGGGACCGGGACTAGCGGGTCCTAACACCGGGGAGCTGTTTTTT. It codes for CASSLGPGLAGPNTGELFF.